The clone carrying this T cell receptor beta chain came up many times. Sample-barcoded 5' priming and a J-beta primer mix drove a second PCR of about 6 to 12 cycles. TCRdb reanalysed the 5' RACE reads using MiXCR and keeps one entry per CDR3 protein. The table includes 630,000 or so distinct CDR3 sequences, about 30% detected once. Each donor was a healthy Caucasian individual from Russia, aged roughly 6 to 95. The data derive from a study of blood T cells in healthy people across ages. Germline V CDR1 and CDR2: SGHAT, FQNNGV. J gave up 1 base and V 4 bases, and 5 bases lay outside the gene matches. The CDR3 has 16 amino acids.

The sample consisted of blood. The chain joins TRBV11-2 to TRBJ2-5; 11 nucleotides match TRBD2. The sequence was collected from a woman older than 75 in good health. CDR3 sequence reads: CASSSRGTSGQETQYF. CDR3 nucleotides: TGTGCCAGCAGCTCCCGTGGGACTAGCGGCCAAGAGACCCAGTACTTC. The whole variable domain, filled in from reference TRBV11-2 and TRBJ2-5, reads EAGVAQSPRYKIIEKRQSVAFWCNPISGHATLYWYQQILGQGPKLLIQFQNNGVVDDSQLPKDRFSAERLKGVDSTLKIQPAKLEDSAVYLCASSSRGTSGQETQYFGPGTRLLVL.